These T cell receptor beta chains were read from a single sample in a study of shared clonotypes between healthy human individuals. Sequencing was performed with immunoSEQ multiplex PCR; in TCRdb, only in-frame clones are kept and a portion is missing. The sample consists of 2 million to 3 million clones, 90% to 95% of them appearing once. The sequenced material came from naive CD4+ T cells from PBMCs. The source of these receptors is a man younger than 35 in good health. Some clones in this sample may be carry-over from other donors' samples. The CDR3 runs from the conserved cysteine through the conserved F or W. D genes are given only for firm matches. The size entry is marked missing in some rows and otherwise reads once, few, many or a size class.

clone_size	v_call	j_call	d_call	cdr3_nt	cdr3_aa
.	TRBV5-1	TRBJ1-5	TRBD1	TGCGCCAGCAGCCGGGACAGAAATCAGCCCCAGCATTTT	CASSRDRNQPQHF
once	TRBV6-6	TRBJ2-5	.	TGTGCCAGCAGACCCGCAGGGTACCAAGAGACCCAGTACTTC	CASRPAGYQETQYF
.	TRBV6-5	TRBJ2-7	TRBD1	TGTGCCAGCAGTCGGCAGGGGGTTTACGAGCAGTACTTC	CASSRQGVYEQYF
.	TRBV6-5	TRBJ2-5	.	TGTGCCAGCACACCCGATGGCGGTCAAGAGACCCAGTACTTC	CASTPDGGQETQYF
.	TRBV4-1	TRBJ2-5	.	TGCGCCAGCAGCCAGGCACCCACGGGGTTGGAGACCCAGTACTTC	CASSQAPTGLETQYF
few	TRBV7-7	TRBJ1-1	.	TGTGCCAGCAGCCCCTTGACAGTGTTCACTGAAGCTTTCTTT	CASSPLTVFTEAFF
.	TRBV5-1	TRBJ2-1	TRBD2	TGCGCCAGCAGCCTGGGATGGACTAGCGGGGATCAGTTCTTC	CASSLGWTSGDQFF
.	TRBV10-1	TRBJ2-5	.	TGCGCCAGCAGTGAGGGACTCAGGCCAGAGACCCAGTACTTC	CASSEGLRPETQYF
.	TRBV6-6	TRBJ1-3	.	TGTGCCAGCAGACCTCGGACAGGAAACACCATATATTTT	CASRPRTGNTIYF
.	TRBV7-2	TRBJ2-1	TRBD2	TGTGCCAGCAGCTTAGCGACTTTACTAGCGGGAGGGCCGCGGACCTACAATGAGCAGTTCTTC	CASSLATLLAGGPRTYNEQFF
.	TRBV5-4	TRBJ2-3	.	TGTGCCAGCAGCTCCCGGCAGGGGCTAAACACAGATACGCAGTATTTT	CASSSRQGLNTDTQYF
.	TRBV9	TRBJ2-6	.	TGTGCCAGCAGCCCGAAGGGGATTCCCTCTGGGGCCAACGTCCTGACTTTC	CASSPKGIPSGANVLTF
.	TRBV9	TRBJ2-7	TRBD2	TGTGCCAGCAGCGTAGGATCGGGACTAGCCCCCTACGAGCAGTACTTC	CASSVGSGLAPYEQYF
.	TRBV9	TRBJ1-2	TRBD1	TGTGCCAGCAGCGTAGACCCTGGCGGGACAGGTATCTTTCGTCGGGGCTACACCTTC	CASSVDPGGTGIFRRGYTF
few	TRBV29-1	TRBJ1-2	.	TGCAGCGTTGTGCTTAACTATGGCTACACCTTC	CSVVLNYGYTF
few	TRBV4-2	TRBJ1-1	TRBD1	TGTGCCAGCAGCCAGAGGGTACAGGGGGCAAACACTGAAGCTTTCTTT	CASSQRVQGANTEAFF
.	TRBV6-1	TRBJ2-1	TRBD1	TGTGCCAGCAAGGGACAGGGGTTCTACAATGAGCAGTTCTTC	CASKGQGFYNEQFF
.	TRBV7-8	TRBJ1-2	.	TGTGCCAGCAGCTTAGTCCCAGGGAACTATGGCTACACCTTC	CASSLVPGNYGYTF
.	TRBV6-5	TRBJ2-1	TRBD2	TGTGCCAGCAGTTTTACTAGCGGGAGGAACAATGAGCAGTTCTTC	CASSFTSGRNNEQFF
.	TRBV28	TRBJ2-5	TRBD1	TGTGCCAGCAGTCCCCGCGGACAGGGGGCGAAGGAGCAGTACTTC	CASSPRGQGAKEQYF
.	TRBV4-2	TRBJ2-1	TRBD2	TGTGCCAGCAGCCAAGCTCGCGGGAGGGCCGATGAGCAGTTCTTC	CASSQARGRADEQFF
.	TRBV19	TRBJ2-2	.	TGTGCCAGTAGTATAGGGCAGCCTATGAACACCGGGGAGCTGTTTTTT	CASSIGQPMNTGELFF
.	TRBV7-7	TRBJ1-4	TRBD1	TGTGCCAGCAGCCCACTCCAGGGGGGAAAACTGTTTTTT	CASSPLQGGKLFF
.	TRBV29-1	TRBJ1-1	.	TGCAGCGTCTCAAACACTGAAGCTTTCTTT	CSVSNTEAFF
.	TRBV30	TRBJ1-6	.	TGTGCCTGGAGTGTAAATCGCTACTTGAGCTCCTATAATTCACCCCTCCACTTT	CAWSVNRYLSSYNSPLHF
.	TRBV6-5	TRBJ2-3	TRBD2	TGTGCCAGCAGAATGGGGGGGACAGATACGCAGTATTTT	CASRMGGTDTQYF
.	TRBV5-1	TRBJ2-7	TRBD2	TGCGCCAGCAGCTCATTGGCTAGCGGGAACAACGAGCAGTACTTC	CASSSLASGNNEQYF
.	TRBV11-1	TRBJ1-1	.	TGTGCCAGCAGCGTGACGGGCACTGAAGCTTTCTTT	CASSVTGTEAFF
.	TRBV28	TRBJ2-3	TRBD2	TGTGCCAGCGGGCGTGGTAAGCGGGAGGGTTTAACCTTT	CASGRGKREGLTF
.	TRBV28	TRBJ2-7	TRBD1	TGTGCCAGCAGTTTGACGGGACAGGGGGCTTACGAGCAGTACTTC	CASSLTGQGAYEQYF
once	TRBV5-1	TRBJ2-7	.	TGCGCCAGCAGCCCCCAGGGCGACTACGAGCAGTACTTC	CASSPQGDYEQYF
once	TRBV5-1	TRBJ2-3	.	TGCGCCAGCAGCTCCGTGGGGTTTGCAGATACGCAGTATTTT	CASSSVGFADTQYF
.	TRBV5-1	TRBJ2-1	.	TGCGCCAGCAGCTCTGGAGGGGGAGACAATGAGCAGTTCTTC	CASSSGGGDNEQFF
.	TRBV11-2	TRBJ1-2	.	TGTGCCAGCAGCTTAGATCTCCCCAGGGCTAACTATGGCTACACCTTC	CASSLDLPRANYGYTF
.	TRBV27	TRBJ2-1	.	TGTGCCAGCAGTTGGGGGACCTACAATGAGCAGTTCTTC	CASSWGTYNEQFF
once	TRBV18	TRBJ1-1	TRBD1	TGTGCCAGCTCACCCAGGGGACAGGGGTGGCCTGAAGCTTTCTTT	CASSPRGQGWPEAFF
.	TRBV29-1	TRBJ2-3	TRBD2	TGCAGCGTTGAAGATCCCCTAGCGGACACAGATACGCAGTATTTT	CSVEDPLADTDTQYF
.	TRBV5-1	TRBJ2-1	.	TGCGCCAGCAGCTTGGGTTCTACCTCCTACAATGAGCAGTTCTTC	CASSLGSTSYNEQFF
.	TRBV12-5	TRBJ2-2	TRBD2	TGTGCTAGTGGCGCCTCTCTAGCGGGAGTACGCACCGGGGAGCTGTTTTTT	CASGASLAGVRTGELFF
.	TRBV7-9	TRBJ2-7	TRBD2	TGTGCCAGCAGCCGTAGACTAGCGGGAGGGCCAAACTACGAGCAGTACTTC	CASSRRLAGGPNYEQYF
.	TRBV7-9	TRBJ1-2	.	TGTGCCAGCAGCTTAGATTGGGGTGATGATGGCTACACCTTC	CASSLDWGDDGYTF
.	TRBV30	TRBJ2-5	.	TGTGCCTGCCTTGCCAAGTACCAAGAGACCCAGTACTTC	CACLAKYQETQYF
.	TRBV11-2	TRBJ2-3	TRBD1	TGTGCCAGCAGCTTCCAGGGGGCCCCTAGCACAGATACGCAGTATTTT	CASSFQGAPSTDTQYF
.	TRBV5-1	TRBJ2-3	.	TGCGCCAGCAGCTTGGTGGGTAGCGGACTAACAGATACGCAGTATTTT	CASSLVGSGLTDTQYF
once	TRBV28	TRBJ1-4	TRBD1	TGTGCCAGCAGCAGTTCGACAGGGTTTAGTCGTGAAAAACTGTTTTTT	CASSSSTGFSREKLFF
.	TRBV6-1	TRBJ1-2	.	TGTGCCAGCAGTGAATCCGACTATGGCTACACCTTC	CASSESDYGYTF
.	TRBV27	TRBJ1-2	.	TGTGCCAGCAGTTTCCGGGGATATGGCTACACCTTC	CASSFRGYGYTF
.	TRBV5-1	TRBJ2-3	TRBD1	TGCGCCAGCAGCTTGGTGGCGGGACAGGGGCCAGATACGCAGTATTTT	CASSLVAGQGPDTQYF
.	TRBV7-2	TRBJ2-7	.	TGTGCCAGCAGCTTAGTTGGCGGGACTGGCTCCTACGAGCAGTACTTC	CASSLVGGTGSYEQYF
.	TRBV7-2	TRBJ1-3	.	TGTGCCAGCAGCTTATCCCCGACGGGGATAGGTGGAAACACCATATATTTT	CASSLSPTGIGGNTIYF
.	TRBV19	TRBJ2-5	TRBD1	TGTGCCAGTAGTATAGATCTTTCCAGGACAGGGTATGAGACCCAGTACTTC	CASSIDLSRTGYETQYF
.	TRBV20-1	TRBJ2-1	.	TGCAGTGCACGGGGGCTGGAGCAGTTCTTC	CSARGLEQFF
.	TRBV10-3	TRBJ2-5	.	TGTGCCATCAGCAACCCCCAGGGAAAAGAGACCCAGTACTTC	CAISNPQGKETQYF
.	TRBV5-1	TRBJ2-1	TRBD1	TGCGCCAGCAGCTTGGACGGACAGGCTTACAATGAGCAGTTCTTC	CASSLDGQAYNEQFF
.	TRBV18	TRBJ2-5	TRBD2	TGTGCCAGCTCACCATCTAGCGGGAGGGGAGAGACCCAGTACTTC	CASSPSSGRGETQYF
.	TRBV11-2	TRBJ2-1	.	TGTGCCAGCAGCCCGACTTTCTACAATGAGCAGTTCTTC	CASSPTFYNEQFF
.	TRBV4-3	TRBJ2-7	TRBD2	TGCGCCAGCAGCCAGCAAGGACTAGCGGGAGTCGCATACGAGCAGTACTTC	CASSQQGLAGVAYEQYF
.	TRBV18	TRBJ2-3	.	TGTGCCAGCTCACCCTCTACTAGCTCAGATACGCAGTATTTT	CASSPSTSSDTQYF
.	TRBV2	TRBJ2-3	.	TGTGCCAGCAGTAGATATACTAGCACAGATACGCAGTATTTT	CASSRYTSTDTQYF